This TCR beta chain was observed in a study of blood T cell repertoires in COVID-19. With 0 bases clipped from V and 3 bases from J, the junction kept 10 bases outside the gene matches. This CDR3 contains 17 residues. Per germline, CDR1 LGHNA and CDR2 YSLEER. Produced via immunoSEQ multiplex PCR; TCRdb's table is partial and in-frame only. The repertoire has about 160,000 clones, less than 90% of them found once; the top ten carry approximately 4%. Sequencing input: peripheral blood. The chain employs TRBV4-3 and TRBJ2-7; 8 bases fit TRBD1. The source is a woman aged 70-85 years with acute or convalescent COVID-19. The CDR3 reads CASSQDVDRGGGYEQYF. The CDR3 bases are TGCGCCAGCAGCCAAGATGTCGACAGGGGAGGTGGCTACGAGCAGTACTTC.